This paragraph covers one T cell receptor (beta chain) sequence. The data were taken from a study of blood T cell repertoires in COVID-19. Study-wide background: Sources were T cells, B-cell-depleted T cells, or PBMCs; the material itself was cDNA or gDNA.

The protocol was immunoSEQ multiplex PCR, while the TCRdb copy is restricted to in-frame clones and leaves out a portion. The sample contains 430,000 or so clones, over 75% of which appear only once. Clinical history as reported by participants underpinned cohort assignment. The TCR comes from a woman aged 40-49 years who had recovered from COVID-19. Material: PBMCs or T cells enriched from blood (not recorded which).

DNA of the CDR3: TGTGCCAGCAGCAGAGGGATTTATGGCTACACCTTC. It translates to CASSRGIYGYTF. This rearrangement joins TRBV12-3 or TRBV12-4 to TRBJ1-2; no firm D call. The V end was cut by 6 bases, the J end by 5 bases, with 10 bases between. The CDR3 sequence is 12 residues long.